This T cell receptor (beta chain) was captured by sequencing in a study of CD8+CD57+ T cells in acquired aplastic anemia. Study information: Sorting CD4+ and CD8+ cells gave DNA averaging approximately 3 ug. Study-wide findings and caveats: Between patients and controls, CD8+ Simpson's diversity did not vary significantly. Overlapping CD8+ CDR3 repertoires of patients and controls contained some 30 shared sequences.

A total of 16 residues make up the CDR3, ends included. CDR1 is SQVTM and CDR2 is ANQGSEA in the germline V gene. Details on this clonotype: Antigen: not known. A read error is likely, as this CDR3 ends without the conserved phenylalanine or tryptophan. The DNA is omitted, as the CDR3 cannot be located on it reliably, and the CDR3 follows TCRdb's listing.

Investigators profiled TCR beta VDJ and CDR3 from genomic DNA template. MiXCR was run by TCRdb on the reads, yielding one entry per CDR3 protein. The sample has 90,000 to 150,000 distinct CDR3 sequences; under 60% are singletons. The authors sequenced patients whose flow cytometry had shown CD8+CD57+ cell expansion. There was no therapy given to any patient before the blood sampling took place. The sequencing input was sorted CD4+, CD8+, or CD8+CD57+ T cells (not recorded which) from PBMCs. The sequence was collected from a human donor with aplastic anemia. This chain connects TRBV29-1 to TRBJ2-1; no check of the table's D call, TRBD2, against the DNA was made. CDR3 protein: CSVGEVERVSYNEQFL.